This entry lists 22 T cell receptor beta chains sequenced from one sample in a study of response to subunit inactivated influenza vaccine. TCRdb re-derived calls from the RT-PCR reads in MiXCR, one entry per CDR3 protein. This table holds 500,000 to 600,000 distinct CDR3 sequences, 10% to 15% found once. This sample comprised PBMCs from blood, obtained on the day of vaccination. The receptors come from a man aged 45 to 65 who received an inactivated influenza vaccine.

This clonotype was seen a few times. CDR3 sequence: CASSLQPRGVAEEQYF. The CDR3 DNA reads as TGTGCCAGCAGCTTGCAACCCAGGGGAGTGGCGGAAGAGCAGTACTTC. The chain uses TRBV7-3 and TRBJ2-7; TRBD1 might be the D (6 bases). Trimming pared 3 bases from V and 7 bases from J, leaving 22 bases between. The CDR3 is 16 amino acids. Germline V gene data show CDR1 as SGHTA and CDR2 as FQGTGA.

CDR3 DNA: TGTGCCAGCAGCGTATCAGGGGAACACACAGATACGCAGTATTTT. Translated, it gives CASSVSGEHTDTQYF. This chain links TRBV7-2 with TRBJ2-3; D may be TRBD1 (6 bases). CDR3 length: 15 amino acids. V was shortened by 5 bases and J by 2 bases, with 14 bases between the two germline ends. Germline V gives CDR1 SGHTA, CDR2 FQGNSA.

This chain joins TRBV29-1 and TRBJ2-1; TRBD2 aligns across 8 bases. This CDR3 contains 16 residues. The germline V gene encodes CDR1 SQVTM and CDR2 ANQGSEA. V lost 2 bases, J lost 0 bases, and 6 bases stayed unmatched. In DNA, the CDR3 is TGCAGCGTTGAACTTCGGGGGGGGAGCTCCTACAATGAGCAGTTCTTC. Protein: CSVELRGGSSYNEQFF.

This clonotype was seen a handful of times. This rearrangement joins TRBV6-2 or TRBV6-3 to TRBJ2-5, with 8 nucleotides matching TRBD2. Looked up from germline, CDR1 is MNHEY and CDR2 is SVGEGT. V lost 7 bases, J lost 1 base, and 14 bases stayed unmatched. The CDR3 has 17 amino acids. CDR3 loop: CASINDRRGGRQETQYF. In DNA, the CDR3 is TGTGCCAGCATCAACGACCGTCGGGGGGGCCGCCAAGAGACCCAGTACTTC.

This clonotype was seen many times. Here the CDR3 reads CASSQDAGINQPQHF. The DNA for the CDR3 is TGCGCCAGCAGCCAAGATGCAGGTATCAATCAGCCCCAGCATTTT. The chain employs TRBV4-3 and TRBJ1-5; D gene uncertain. V was clipped by 0 bases and J by 3 bases, with 9 bases between them. The CDR3 spans 15 residues. CDR1 and CDR2 from the germline V gene are LGHNA and YSLEER.

To note about this clonotype: At one end, the junction sequence differs from germline, possibly due to a read error. The chain links TRBV4-2 to TRBJ2-1, with unresolved D. CDR3 length: 15 residues. Germline V gene sequence: CDR1 LGHNA, CDR2 YNFKEQ. The CDR3 spells CAISPGLLSYNEQFF. Here the CDR3 DNA reads TGTGCCATCAGCCCCGGGCTTCTTTCCTACAATGAGCAGTTCTTC.

This clonotype was seen a few times. V and J are TRBV20-1 and TRBJ2-5, with 12 bases that match TRBD2. CDR1 and CDR2 from the germline V gene are DFQATT and SNEGSKA (reference sequence). The CDR3 is made up of 15 amino acids. Germline trimming cut 6 bases from V and 0 bases from J; bases unmatched to any gene: 5. The CDR3: CSARTSGTYQETQYF. CDR3 DNA: TGCAGTGCACGGACTAGCGGGACGTACCAAGAGACCCAGTACTTC.

This clonotype has ten or more counts. The rearrangement uses TRBV7-2 and TRBJ2-7; D is possibly TRBD2 (6 bases). The germline gives CDR1 SGHTA, CDR2 FQGNSA. CDR3 length: 13 amino acids. The V and J ends lost 3 bases and 3 bases respectively, with 9 bases between them. CDR3 nucleotide sequence: TGTGCCAGCAGCTTGGGGACTCGCTACGAGCAGTACTTC. The encoded protein is CASSLGTRYEQYF.

This clonotype was observed at least ten times. The chain couples TRBV5-1 to TRBJ1-2; 9 bases line up with TRBD1. J lost 6 bases, V lost 3 bases, and 6 bases had no gene match. CDR1 and CDR2 from the germline V gene are SGHRS and YFSETQ. The CDR3 runs to 14 residues. The CDR3 sequence is CASSSRQGGDGYTF. The CDR3 DNA follows: TGCGCCAGCAGCTCACGACAGGGGGGGGATGGCTACACCTTC.

This chain connects TRBV29-1 to TRBJ2-7; tentatively, D is TRBD2 (6 bases). The CDR3 extends over 13 amino acids. The ends were cut back, 4 bases at V and 3 bases at J, with 13 bases in the middle. Germline lookup yields CDR1 SQVTM and CDR2 ANQGSEA. This CDR3 reads CSVAHGGSYEQYF. DNA of the CDR3: TGCAGCGTTGCCCACGGGGGTAGCTACGAGCAGTACTTC.

The J gene is TRBJ2-1, the V gene TRBV9; 8 nucleotides match TRBD2. The V gene's germline CDR1 is SGDLS and CDR2 YYNGEE. V shed 1 base, J shed 7 bases, and the junction held 7 bases outside the gene matches. CDR3 length equals 15 residues. The CDR3 spells CASSVFREGGNEQFF. CDR3 bases: TGTGCCAGCAGCGTATTTCGGGAGGGGGGGAATGAGCAGTTCTTC.

The sample holds many counts of this clonotype. J is TRBJ2-1 and V is TRBV4-2; TRBD2 matches at 8 bases. Per the germline V gene, CDR1 is LGHNA and CDR2 is YNFKEQ. The CDR3 totals 15 residues. J gave up 5 bases and V 0 bases, and 3 bases lay outside the gene matches. CDR3 coding DNA: TGTGCCAGCAGCCAAGATTTCGGGGGGGACAATGAGCAGTTCTTC. Encoded protein: CASSQDFGGDNEQFF.

This clonotype appeared a few times. The gene calls are TRBV28 and TRBJ2-1; D possibly uses TRBD1 or TRBD2 (5 bases each). The CDR3 covers 15 residues. CDR1 is MDHEN, CDR2 SYDVKM, per germline. Trimming took off 5 bases at V and 3 bases at J, with 14 bases between the two ends. The CDR3 coding sequence is TGTGCCAGCAGTCAACCGGGACGCTACTACAATGAGCAGTTCTTC. Its protein product is CASSQPGRYYNEQFF.

The rearrangement joins TRBV6-5 to TRBJ2-1, with TRBD2 matching 9 bases. Unmatched junction bases numbered 5, after V lost 1 base and J lost 4 bases. This CDR3 is 16 amino acids long. Germline-derived CDR1 and CDR2 are MNHEY and SVGAGI. The chain's CDR3 is CASSYYLAGPYNEQFF. The CDR3 DNA reads as TGTGCCAGCAGTTACTATCTAGCGGGACCTTACAATGAGCAGTTCTTC.

This clonotype has only one observation. This chain uses TRBV27 with TRBJ2-3; no reliable D call. The germline V gene has CDR1 MNHEY and CDR2 SMNVEV (reference sequence). V lost 1 base, J lost 2 bases, and 13 bases lay in between. This CDR3 is 16 amino acids long. CDR3 in amino acids: CASSLLSLLHTDTQYF. DNA for the CDR3: TGTGCCAGCAGTTTATTGTCCCTCTTACACACAGATACGCAGTATTTT.

This clonotype was observed many times. This chain joins TRBV7-2 and TRBJ2-3; no firm D call. The CDR3 spans 14 residues. V was clipped by 2 bases and J by 4 bases, with 10 bases between them. CDR1 is SGHTA and CDR2 is FQGNSA in the germline V gene. This CDR3 reads CASSLKSVADTQYF. Written as DNA, the CDR3 is TGTGCCAGCAGCTTAAAGTCCGTAGCAGATACGCAGTATTTT. Full variable domain (remainder filled in from reference TRBV7-2 and TRBJ2-3): GAGVSQSPSNKVTEKGKDVELRCDPISGHTALYWYRQSLGQGLEFLIYFQGNSAPDKSGLPSDRFSAERTGGSVSTLTIQRTQQEDSAVYLCASSLKSVADTQYFGPGTRLTVL.

The rearrangement uses TRBV4-3 and TRBJ2-1, with a weak D call TRBD1 (5 bases). Looked up from germline, CDR1 is LGHNA and CDR2 is YSLEER. V lost 4 bases to trimming and J lost 2 bases, with 18 bases between them. The CDR3 consists of 17 residues. CDR3 bases: TGCGCCAGCAGCCGGAGAGGTGGGGCCACAACCTACAATGAGCAGTTCTTC. Amino acid sequence: CASSRRGGATTYNEQFF.

The V gene is TRBV15, the J gene TRBJ1-5; no reliable D call. The CDR3 spans 17 residues. Germline assignment: CDR1 LNHNV and CDR2 YYDKDF (reference sequence). Trimming pared 1 base from V and 6 bases from J, leaving 19 bases between. CDR3 bases: TGTGCCACCAGCAGAGCCCGTGGCGGACTCTCGGGTCAGCCCCAGCATTTT. It encodes CATSRARGGLSGQPQHF. Looking up the rest from reference TRBV15 and TRBJ1-5 gives the full variable domain: DAMVIQNPRYQVTQFGKPVTLSCSQTLNHNVMYWYQQKSSQAPKLLFHYYDKDFNNEADTPDNFQSRRPNTSFCFLDIRSPGLGDTAMYLCATSRARGGLSGQPQHFGDGTRLSIL.

The chain recombines TRBV6-2 or TRBV6-3 with TRBJ2-2; 8 bases are shared with TRBD1. The CDR3 totals 20 residues. From germline, CDR1 is MNHEY and CDR2 SVGEGT. V lost 4 bases, J lost 6 bases, and 22 bases stayed unmatched. The CDR3 reads CASSFLAGTGVKIPPGELFF. The CDR3 DNA sequence: TGTGCCAGCAGTTTCCTCGCCGGGACAGGAGTCAAAATTCCTCCCGGGGAGCTGTTTTTT.

The chain uses TRBV12-3 or TRBV12-4 and TRBJ1-6; 9 bases are shared with TRBD1. The CDR3 has 13 amino acids. Trimming removed 8 bases from V and 9 bases from J; junction bases left unmatched: 5. CDR3 in DNA: TGTGCCAGCGGGACAGGGCAGTCTTCACCCCTCCACTTT. Amino acids: CASGTGQSSPLHF.

This chain joins TRBV25-1 and TRBJ1-2; no firm D call. Germline assignment: CDR1 MGHDK and CDR2 SYGVNS. Trimming took 3 bases from V and 3 from J, leaving 11 bases between them. This CDR3 comprises 14 residues. The CDR3 sequence is CASSDPKADYGYTF. The DNA of the CDR3 is TGTGCCAGCAGTGATCCGAAAGCAGACTATGGCTACACCTTC.

V gene TRBV5-1 combines with J gene TRBJ2-2, with a weak D call TRBD1 (6 bases). CDR1 and CDR2 from the germline V gene are SGHRS and YFSETQ. CDR3 length: 14 amino acids. Between the trimmed V and J ends, which lost 4 bases and 8 bases, there was a span of 15 bases. CDR3 sequence reads: CASSAGQTRGELFF. CDR3 DNA: TGCGCCAGCAGCGCCGGACAGACCAGAGGGGAGCTGTTTTTT. Full variable domain (outside the CDR3, taken from reference TRBV5-1 and TRBJ2-2): KAGVTQTPRYLIKTRGQQVTLSCSPISGHRSVSWYQQTPGQGLQFLFEYFSETQRNKGNFPGRFSGRQFSNSRSEMNVSTLELGDSALYLCASSAGQTRGELFFGEGSRLTVL.